This TCR beta chain emerged from a study of blood T cell repertoires in COVID-19. Study overall: Acute and convalescent COVID-19 samples came from the United States, Italy and Spain. Sources were T cells, B-cell-depleted T cells, or PBMCs; the material itself was cDNA or gDNA.

In this sample, this clone turned up once. Under the authors' procedure: Reference gene primer amplification gave nucleated cell count estimates. Clones were read by immunoSEQ multiplex PCR, and TCRdb kept only the in-frame ones, dropping some. For V, J and clone size, that table is used; D and trimming come from the DNA. The sample holds around 200,000 clones, roughly nine tenths seen once. V shed 3 bases and J shed 1 base, with 27 bases lying between them. Per the germline V gene, CDR1 is LNHDA and CDR2 is SQIVND (reference sequence). CDR3 length: 20 residues. The chain couples TRBV19 to TRBJ1-2; D is unclear. The sequenced sample was peripheral blood. This clonotype was sampled from an older man with acute or convalescent COVID-19. In DNA form, the CDR3 reads TGTGCCAGTAGTATTACCAGGCTTGCCATCGCCCACCCTGATAACTATGGCTACACCTTC. It codes for CASSITRLAIAHPDNYGYTF.